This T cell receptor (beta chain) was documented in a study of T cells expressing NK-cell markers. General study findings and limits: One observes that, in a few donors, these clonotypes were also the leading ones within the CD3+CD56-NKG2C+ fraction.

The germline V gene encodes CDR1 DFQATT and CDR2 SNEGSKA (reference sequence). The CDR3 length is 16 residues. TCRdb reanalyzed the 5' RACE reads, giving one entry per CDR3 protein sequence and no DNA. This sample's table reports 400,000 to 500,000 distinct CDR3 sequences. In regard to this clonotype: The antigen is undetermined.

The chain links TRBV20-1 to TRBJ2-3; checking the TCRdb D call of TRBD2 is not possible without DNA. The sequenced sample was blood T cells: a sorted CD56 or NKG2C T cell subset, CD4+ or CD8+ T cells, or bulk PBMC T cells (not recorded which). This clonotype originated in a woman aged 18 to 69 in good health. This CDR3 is CSARTSGSSSTDTQYF.